The present TCR beta chain was sequenced within a study of T cells in Graves' hyperthyroidism and ophthalmopathy. Findings of the study overall: Stable hyperthyroidism and ophthalmopathy were separated using 13 V-J signatures.

This CDR3 is built from 15 residues. The V and J ends lost 3 bases and 7 bases, in that order; junction bases with no gene match: 2. Germline V gene data show CDR1 as MGHRA and CDR2 as YSYEKL. Criteria for exclusion of patients were uncontrolled infection, other autoimmune disease, pregnancy or lactation. It was RNA transcripts that yielded the amplified TCR beta CDR3 regions. With the HTBI primer set, the TCR CDR3 went through a first round of RT-PCR. TCRdb reanalysed the multiplex PCR reads using MiXCR and keeps one entry per CDR3 protein. The sample includes fewer than 500,000 distinct CDR3 sequences, roughly 15% seen only once; the top ten take about 13%. This clonotype was counted only a few times. Antigen specificity is unknown.

V and J are TRBV4-1 and TRBJ2-1; 14 bases are shared with TRBD2. The receptor's source is a man aged 18 to 30 with Graves' ophthalmopathy. Sequencing was carried out using blood. CDR3 sequence (DNA): TGCGCCAGCAGCCAGGGACTAGCGGGAGAGAATGAGCAGTTCTTC. Its translation: CASSQGLAGENEQFF.